Described below is a single T cell receptor beta chain sequence and its context. Its cognate antigen is unknown. This sample stems from a study of cytotoxic CD8 clonotypes in ibrutinib-treated CLL. Study-level information: Responses comprised approximately 24 partial and 2 complete; at median roughly 70 months, roughly 15 remained remitted and roughly 12 progressed. Study results and caveats: Exceeding age-matched healthy donors, baseline clonality also tracked the counts of circulating CD8+ T cells. Clonality climbed at ibrutinib response, then dropped toward baseline at progression.

Cryopreserved PBMCs yielded around 2 micrograms of genomic DNA for TCR beta libraries. Only in-frame clones appear in the TCRdb table, and some are missing; sequencing was by immunoSEQ multiplex PCR. The sample has over 120,000 clones; about four fifths are singletons. V was trimmed by 3 bases and J by 3 bases, leaving 12 bases between them. The CDR3 extends over 15 amino acids. Germline V gene lookup returns CDR1 SEHNR and CDR2 FQNEAQ (reference sequence). V usage is TRBV7-9 and J usage is TRBJ2-4; D remains ambiguous. The receptor's source is a human donor with chronic lymphocytic leukemia. Sequences were derived from PBMCs, sampled after 12 months of ibrutinib treatment. CDR3 sequence: CASSFTQGGKNIQYF. The CDR3 region has the DNA TGTGCCAGCAGCTTTACGCAAGGCGGCAAAAACATTCAGTACTTC.